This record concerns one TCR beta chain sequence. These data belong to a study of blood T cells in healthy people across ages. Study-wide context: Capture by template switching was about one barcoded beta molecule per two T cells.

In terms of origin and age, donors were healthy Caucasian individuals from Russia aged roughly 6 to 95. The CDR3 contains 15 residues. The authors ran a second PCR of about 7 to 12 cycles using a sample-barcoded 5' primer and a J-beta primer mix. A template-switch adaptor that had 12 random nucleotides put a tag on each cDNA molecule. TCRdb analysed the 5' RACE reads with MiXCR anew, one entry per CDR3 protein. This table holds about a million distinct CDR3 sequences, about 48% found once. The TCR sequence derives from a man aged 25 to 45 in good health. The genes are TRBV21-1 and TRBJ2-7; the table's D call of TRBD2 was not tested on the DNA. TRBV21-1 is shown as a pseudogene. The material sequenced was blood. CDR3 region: CASSKEGRIYCEQYF. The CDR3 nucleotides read TGTGCCAGCAGCAAAGAGGGCAGGATCTATTGCGAGCAGTACTTC.